A single sample is the source of the 10 T cell receptor beta chains below, sequenced in a study of T cell responses to AZD1222 COVID-19 vaccine. Using immunoSEQ multiplex PCR, the repertoire was profiled, and TCRdb retains in-frame clones only, with some absent. This repertoire shows some 110,000 clones, 88% found once; its top ten account for around 8.4%. This specimen consisted of peripheral blood, obtained on day 0 of AZD1222 vaccination. These receptors all stem from an adult in good health.

The J gene is TRBJ1-1, the V gene TRBV7-2; 12 nucleotides agree with TRBD1. The CDR3 covers 17 residues. CDR1 and CDR2 (germline): SGHTA, FQGNSA. V trimming: 1 base; J trimming: 2 bases; junction bases outside the gene matches: 5. The CDR3, as DNA: TGTGCCAGCAGCTTAGGGGGACAGGGGGCCGGAAACACTGAAGCTTTCTTT. The encoded protein is CASSLGGQGAGNTEAFF.

V usage is TRBV9 and J usage is TRBJ2-1; perhaps TRBD2 as D (5 bases). With 3 bases removed from V and 2 bases from J, the gap between germline ends came to 15 bases. There are 16 residues in the CDR3. The V gene's germline CDR1 is SGDLS and CDR2 YYNGEE. CDR3 residues: CASSALGAATYNEQFF. The CDR3 coding sequence is TGTGCCAGCAGCGCCTTAGGAGCGGCGACCTACAATGAGCAGTTCTTC.

This clone has just one count. The V call is TRBV28, the J call TRBJ2-3, with TRBD2 as a possible D gene (5 bases). The CDR3 has 14 residues. Germline assignment: CDR1 MDHEN and CDR2 SYDVKM. V was cut by 5 bases and J by 10 bases, with 19 bases left in between. The CDR3 DNA sequence: TGTGCCAGCAGTCCCCCCTTTTCCTTGGGAGCGCAGTATTTT. Its protein is CASSPPFSLGAQYF.

This clone occurred once. This chain joins TRBV4-3 and TRBJ1-1, with D unclear. Trimming took off 0 bases at V and 5 bases at J, with 10 bases between the two ends. Germline CDR1 LGHNA, CDR2 YSLEER. The CDR3 is 14 amino acids. CDR3 sequence: CASSQDLGITEAFF. CDR3 in DNA: TGCGCCAGCAGCCAAGATCTGGGGATTACTGAAGCTTTCTTT.

The V gene is TRBV15, the J gene TRBJ2-1; D is ambiguous. V gave up 0 bases and J gave up 0 bases, with 9 bases separating them. This CDR3 has 16 amino acids. The germline V gene has CDR1 LNHNV and CDR2 YYDKDF (reference sequence). The DNA of the CDR3 is TGTGCCACCAGCAGAGATTCCGGGTTCTCCTACAATGAGCAGTTCTTC. This gives the protein CATSRDSGFSYNEQFF.

This chain links TRBV5-1 with TRBJ2-1, with 14 nucleotides matching TRBD2. The trim removed 0 bases at V and 6 bases at J, leaving 2 bases unmatched. Germline-derived CDR1 and CDR2 are SGHRS and YFSETQ. There are 16 residues in the CDR3. The CDR3 loop reads CASSLAGLAGANEQFF. The CDR3 DNA reads as TGCGCCAGCAGCTTGGCGGGACTAGCGGGAGCCAATGAGCAGTTCTTC.

This chain connects TRBV28 to TRBJ1-4; D is perhaps TRBD1 (6 bases). The CDR3 length is 14 residues. CDR1 and CDR2 from the germline V gene are MDHEN and SYDVKM. The V end lost 4 bases, the J end lost 8 bases, and 14 bases lay between the germline ends. In DNA, the CDR3 is TGTGCCAGCAGTTCCCCGGGGGCGCGCGAAAAACTGTTTTTT. Protein product: CASSSPGAREKLFF.

This rearrangement joins TRBV10-1 to TRBJ1-1; weak D call: TRBD1 (5 bases). CDR1 is WNHNN, CDR2 SYGVQD, per germline (reference sequence). V lost 0 bases to trimming and J lost 13 bases, with 18 bases between them. CDR3 length: 14 amino acids. Here the CDR3 reads CASSESWDPGLGFF. The CDR3 DNA sequence: TGCGCCAGCAGTGAGTCATGGGACCCGGGGTTGGGTTTCTTT.

The chain links TRBV19 to TRBJ1-1, with no clear D. The CDR3 runs 15 residues. V was trimmed by 5 bases and J by 1 base, leaving 14 bases between them. Germline-derived CDR1 and CDR2 are LNHDA and SQIVND (reference sequence). The CDR3 here is CASSPHSSGNTEAFF. The CDR3 bases are TGTGCCAGTAGTCCACACAGTAGCGGGAACACTGAAGCTTTCTTT.

J is TRBJ1-5 and V is TRBV28, with D possibly matching TRBD1 (5 bases). CDR3 length: 13 amino acids. V was shortened by 8 bases and J by 3 bases, with 11 bases between the two germline ends. The V gene's germline CDR1 is MDHEN and CDR2 SYDVKM. The CDR3 nucleotides are TGTGCCAGCGAGGCAGGGTTCAATCAGCCCCAGCATTTT. Translating it yields CASEAGFNQPQHF.